Following are 18 T cell receptor beta chains from one sample sequenced in a study of cytomegalovirus exposure and HLA in healthy donors. Both 60 Vbeta primers and 13 Jbeta primers went into the PCR. Here immunoSEQ multiplex PCR was the method, and the copy in TCRdb shows in-frame clones only, minus some. The sample records under 200,000 clones, 80% to 90% being singletons. The specimen sequenced was PBMCs. The receptor set was obtained from a woman aged 25 to 45 in good health and CMV-seropositive.

This clone has just one count. The chain is built from TRBV6-5 and TRBJ1-3, with D possibly matching TRBD1 (6 bases). Germline V gene sequence: CDR1 MNHEY, CDR2 SVGAGI. V shed 5 bases and J shed 0 bases, with 8 bases lying between them. This CDR3 has 14 residues. CDR3 nucleotide sequence: TGTGCCAGCAGTGCCAGGGGCTCTGGAAACACCATATATTTT. Protein: CASSARGSGNTIYF.

This clone was seen a single time. The chain combines TRBV9 with TRBJ2-2; D is perhaps TRBD2 (6 bases). The CDR3 has 13 residues. V was pared by 6 bases and J by 5 bases, with 11 bases between. Germline V lookup: CDR1 SGDLS, CDR2 YYNGEE. The CDR3 sequence: CASTNAGTGELFF. For the CDR3, the DNA is TGTGCCAGCACTAACGCGGGGACCGGGGAGCTGTTTTTT.

The chain is built from TRBV7-9 and TRBJ1-1; 11 bases are a match to TRBD1. CDR1 is SEHNR, CDR2 FQNEAQ, per germline (reference sequence). V lost 3 bases to trimming and J lost 0 bases; unmatched junction nucleotides: 0. This CDR3 has 15 amino acids. As DNA, the CDR3 is TGTGCCAGCAGCTTGGGACAGGGGGTGAACACTGAAGCTTTCTTT. This sequence encodes CASSLGQGVNTEAFF.

This clone appeared a few times. J is TRBJ1-2 and V is TRBV5-6, with D tentatively TRBD1 (5 bases). Germline V gene data show CDR1 as SGHDT and CDR2 as YYEEEE. This CDR3 has 12 amino acids. The V and J ends lost 5 bases and 4 bases respectively, with 9 bases between them. In nucleotides, the CDR3 is TGTGCCAGCAGTAAGGGGCTCTATGGCTACACCTTC. Its translation is CASSKGLYGYTF. Variable domain in full (rest from reference TRBV5-6 and TRBJ1-2): DAGVTQSPTHLIKTRGQQVTLRCSPKSGHDTVSWYQQALGQGPQFIFQYYEEEERQRGNFPDRFSGHQFPNYSSELNVNALLLGDSALYLCASSKGLYGYTFGSGTRLTVV.

The chain employs TRBV7-2 and TRBJ1-3; perhaps TRBD1 as D (5 bases). The V end lost 2 bases, the J end lost 0 bases, and 17 bases lay between the germline ends. Germline V gene sequence: CDR1 SGHTA, CDR2 FQGNSA. The CDR3 totals 18 residues. As DNA, the CDR3 is TGTGCCAGCAGCTTAAATGGGGGGAGGGCTGCCTCTGGAAACACCATATATTTT. It is translated as CASSLNGGRAASGNTIYF.

Of note for this clone: The junction shows a germline mismatch at one end, possibly a read error. The chain couples TRBV7-9 to TRBJ1-1, with D hard to call. The germline CDR1 and CDR2 sequences are SEHNR and FQNEAQ (reference sequence). The CDR3 is 11 amino acids. The CDR3 sequence: CSSSPNTEAFF. The CDR3 region has the DNA TGTTCCAGCAGTCCTAACACTGAAGCTTTCTTT. The variable domain in full, with the rest retrieved from reference TRBV7-9 and TRBJ1-1, is DTGVSQNPRHKITKRGQNVTFRCDPISEHNRLYWYRQTLGQGPEFLTYFQNEAQLEKSRLLSDRFSAERPKGSFSTLEIQRTEQGDSAMYLCSSSPNTEAFFGQGTRLTVV.

The V and J genes are TRBV5-1 and TRBJ1-6, with 8 bases identical to TRBD1. The CDR3 sequence is 16 residues long. With 5 bases clipped from V and 6 bases from J, the junction kept 10 bases outside the gene matches. From germline, CDR1 is SGHRS and CDR2 YFSETQ. CDR3 protein: CASRTTNRGTNSPLHF. DNA for the CDR3: TGCGCCAGCAGAACCACGAACAGGGGGACTAATTCACCCCTCCACTTT. Supplemented by reference TRBV5-1 and TRBJ1-6, the full variable domain reads KAGVTQTPRYLIKTRGQQVTLSCSPISGHRSVSWYQQTPGQGLQFLFEYFSETQRNKGNFPGRFSGRQFSNSRSEMNVSTLELGDSALYLCASRTTNRGTNSPLHFGNGTRLTVT.

The genes are TRBV7-2 and TRBJ1-3; TRBD1 is a possible D gene (5 bases). This CDR3 region has 13 residues. Trimming pared 0 bases from V and 9 bases from J, leaving 9 bases between. Germline CDR1 and CDR2: SGHTA and FQGNSA. DNA for the CDR3: TGTGCCAGCAGCTTAGCGCAGGGCCCCACCATATATTTT. Encoded protein: CASSLAQGPTIYF.

V and J are TRBV2 and TRBJ2-7; 7 bases match TRBD1. CDR1 and CDR2 (germline): SNHLY, FYNNEI. V lost 7 bases, J lost 2 bases, and 5 bases stayed unmatched. There are 13 residues in the CDR3. The DNA of the CDR3 is TGTGCCAGCAAAGGACAGGACCCCTACGAGCAGTACTTC. It encodes CASKGQDPYEQYF.

The rearrangement uses TRBV19 and TRBJ1-4; a weak D match, TRBD1 (6 bases). This CDR3 has 16 amino acids. Trimming removed 3 bases at V and 3 bases at J, with 14 bases between. Germline CDR1 reads LNHDA; CDR2 reads SQIVND (reference sequence). The CDR3 DNA is TGTGCCAGTAGTATCAGAGCGACAGGCCCTAATGAAAAACTGTTTTTT. It codes for CASSIRATGPNEKLFF.

The chain combines TRBV11-1 with TRBJ2-5, with a possible D match to TRBD1 (5 bases). Germline values: CDR1 SGHAT, CDR2 FQDESV (reference sequence). This CDR3 is built from 13 residues. Trimming cost V 4 bases and J 3 bases, with 9 bases left between them. The CDR3 bases are TGTGCCAGCAGCTGGTCACAGGAAGAGACCCAGTACTTC. Its protein product is CASSWSQEETQYF.

The rearrangement uses TRBV19 and TRBJ1-1, with D perhaps matching TRBD1 (6 bases). Germline V gene lookup returns CDR1 LNHDA and CDR2 SQIVND (reference sequence). The CDR3 sequence is 13 residues long. V was trimmed by 3 bases and J by 5 bases, leaving 10 bases between them. Here the CDR3 reads CASSMAQGTEAFF. The CDR3 DNA is TGTGCCAGTAGTATGGCGCAGGGGACTGAAGCTTTCTTT.

This chain uses TRBV28 with TRBJ1-1; maybe TRBD1 (6 bases). This CDR3 has 14 residues. Trimming removed 2 bases from V and 8 bases from J, with 15 bases in between. The germline CDR1 and CDR2 sequences are MDHEN and SYDVKM. The CDR3: CASSLGRGPLEAFF. CDR3 nucleotides: TGTGCCAGCAGTTTAGGCAGGGGCCCTCTGGAAGCTTTCTTT.

The V gene is TRBV6-1, the J gene TRBJ2-1; D gene uncertain. This CDR3 has 11 residues. The V end lost 6 bases, the J end lost 6 bases, and 6 bases lay between the germline ends. CDR1 is MNHNS, CDR2 SASEGT, per germline. Here the CDR3 DNA reads TGTGCCAGCAGGACTGTCAATGAGCAGTTCTTC. As protein: CASRTVNEQFF.

The chain employs TRBV7-3 and TRBJ2-7; D possibly corresponds to TRBD1 (5 bases). In germline, CDR1 is SGHTA, CDR2 FQGTGA. The CDR3 has 13 residues. V was trimmed by 5 bases and J by 5 bases, leaving 13 bases between them. CDR3 residues: CASSRSRVHEQYF. CDR3 nucleotide sequence: TGTGCCAGCAGCCGATCCAGGGTTCACGAGCAGTACTTC.

The chain employs TRBV4-3 and TRBJ1-2; 12 positions match TRBD1. Losses at the gene ends were 2 bases for V and 8 bases for J; bases not matched to a gene: 9. Germline V gene data show CDR1 as LGHNA and CDR2 as YSLEER. The CDR3 is 16 residues long. In nucleotides, the CDR3 is TGCGCCAGCAGCCAACTCGCGGGACAGGGGGCTGGGGGCTACACCTTC. Translated, it gives CASSQLAGQGAGGYTF.

In the case of this clone: The sample has other DNA sequences that encode this CDR3 too. The V gene is TRBV6-1, the J gene TRBJ2-5, with TRBD2 matching over 13 bases. This CDR3 has 15 amino acids. V shed 4 bases and J 1 base; nucleotides not matched to a gene: 0. Germline CDR1 and CDR2: MNHNS and SASEGT. The CDR3 sequence: CASSGLAGGQETQYF. The DNA of the CDR3 is TGTGCCAGCAGTGGACTAGCGGGGGGCCAAGAGACCCAGTACTTC.

The gene calls are TRBV7-2 and TRBJ2-1; 8 bases map to TRBD1. V dropped 1 base and J dropped 4; count of bases not matched to a gene: 9. This CDR3 region has 17 residues. Germline lookup yields CDR1 SGHTA and CDR2 FQGNSA. The CDR3 spells CASSLVGGQEIYNEQFF. The CDR3 DNA is TGTGCCAGCAGCTTAGTGGGGGGACAGGAAATATACAATGAGCAGTTCTTC.